This TCR beta chain was captured in a study of cytomegalovirus exposure and HLA in healthy donors. V lost 0 bases to trimming and J lost 3 bases, with 12 bases between them. The CDR3 sequence is 15 residues long. Germline V gene data show CDR1 as MNHEY and CDR2 as SVGAGI. Profiling relied on immunoSEQ multiplex PCR, and the TCRdb table lists in-frame clones only, not all of them. Of about 130,000 clones in the sample, around nine tenths were seen once. The sample consisted of PBMCs. This chain links TRBV6-5 with TRBJ2-7, with D tentatively TRBD2 (5 bases). The receptor was derived from a young man in good health and CMV-seronegative. CDR3 residues: CASSYSGGSNYEQYF. The CDR3 nucleotides are TGTGCCAGCAGTTACTCGGGCGGGTCCAACTACGAGCAGTACTTC.